This T cell receptor beta chain was sequenced during a study of cytomegalovirus exposure and HLA in healthy donors. This clone was counted between two and nine times. The antigen remains unidentified. The PCR was carried out with 60 Vbeta primers and 13 Jbeta primers. Clones were read by immunoSEQ multiplex PCR, and TCRdb kept only the in-frame ones, dropping some. The sample includes about 140,000 clones, roughly two thirds seen only once; the top ten take about 1.7%. Points from the study as a whole: An analysis was carried out at a later point. It showed that HLA-associated TCR beta chains were more clonally expanded than equally common non-associated chains. The authors later found TCR association rates varying by HLA locus, with DRB1 most and HLA-C fewest.

Sequences were obtained from PBMCs. This receptor was identified in a male donor in good health and CMV-seronegative.

The CDR3 DNA reads as TGTGCCAGCAGCTTAGGAGTAGCTATTGGCCACGAGCAGTACTTC. Translating it yields CASSLGVAIGHEQYF. This chain uses TRBV7-6 with TRBJ2-7; unclear D gene. CDR3 size: 15 residues. V dropped 1 base and J dropped 5 bases, with 15 bases sitting between them. Looked up from germline, CDR1 is SGHVS and CDR2 is FNYEAQ.